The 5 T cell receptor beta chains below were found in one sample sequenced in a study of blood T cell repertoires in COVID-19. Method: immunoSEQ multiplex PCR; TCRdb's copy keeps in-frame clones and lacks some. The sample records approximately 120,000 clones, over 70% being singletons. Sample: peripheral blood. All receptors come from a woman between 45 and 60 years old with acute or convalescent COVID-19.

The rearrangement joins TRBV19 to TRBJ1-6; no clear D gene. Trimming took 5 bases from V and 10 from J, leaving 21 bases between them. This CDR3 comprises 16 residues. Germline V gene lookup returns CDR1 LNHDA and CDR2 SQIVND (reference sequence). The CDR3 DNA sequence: TGTGCCAGTAGTTCGCAAGCGGACTTATCCATGTCACCCCTCCACTTT. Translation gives CASSSQADLSMSPLHF.

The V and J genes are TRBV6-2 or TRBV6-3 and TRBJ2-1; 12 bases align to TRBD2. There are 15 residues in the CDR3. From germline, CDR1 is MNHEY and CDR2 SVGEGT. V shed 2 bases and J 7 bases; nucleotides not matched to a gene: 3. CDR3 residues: CASSYASGGDNEQFF. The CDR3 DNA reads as TGTGCCAGCAGTTACGCTAGCGGGGGGGATAATGAGCAGTTCTTC.

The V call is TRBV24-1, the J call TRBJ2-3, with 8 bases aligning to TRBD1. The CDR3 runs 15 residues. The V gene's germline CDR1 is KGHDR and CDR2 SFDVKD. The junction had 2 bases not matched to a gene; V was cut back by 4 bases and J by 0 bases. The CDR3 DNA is TGTGCCACCAGTGAAAACAGGGGGAGCACAGATACGCAGTATTTT. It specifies CATSENRGSTDTQYF.

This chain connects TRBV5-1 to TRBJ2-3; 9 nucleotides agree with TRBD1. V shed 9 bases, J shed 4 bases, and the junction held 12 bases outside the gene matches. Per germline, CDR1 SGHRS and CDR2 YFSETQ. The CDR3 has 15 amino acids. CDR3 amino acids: CATRRRTGVADTQYF. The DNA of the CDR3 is TGCGCCACCCGGCGGAGGACAGGGGTTGCAGATACGCAGTATTTT.

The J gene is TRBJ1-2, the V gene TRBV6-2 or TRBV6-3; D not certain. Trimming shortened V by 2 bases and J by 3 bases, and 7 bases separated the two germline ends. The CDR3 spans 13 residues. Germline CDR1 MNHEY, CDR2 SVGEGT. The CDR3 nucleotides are TGTGCCAGCAGTTACGCCCCAGACTATGGCTACACCTTC. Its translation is CASSYAPDYGYTF.